Below, 16 T cell receptor beta chains from the same sample are listed, as sequenced in a study of cytomegalovirus exposure and HLA in healthy donors. Both 60 Vbeta primers and 13 Jbeta primers went into the PCR. Method: immunoSEQ multiplex PCR; TCRdb's copy keeps in-frame clones and lacks some. The data show under 250,000 clones, with approximately 80% seen just once and 8% held by the top ten. Input material: PBMCs. The receptors here all came from a woman aged 55-75 years in good health and CMV-seropositive.

The chain carries TRBV7-3 and TRBJ2-4; D is unresolved. The CDR3 length is 14 residues. The germline V gene has CDR1 SGHTA and CDR2 FQGTGA. Trimming pared 1 base from V and 8 bases from J, leaving 12 bases between. The CDR3 coding sequence is TGTGCCAGCAGCTTAATGGCTAGTGGCGACATTCAGTACTTC. Translated, it gives CASSLMASGDIQYF.

This clone appeared a single time. The chain links TRBV29-1 to TRBJ2-7; a possible D gene is TRBD1 (6 bases). The CDR3 is 14 amino acids. The germline V gene has CDR1 SQVTM and CDR2 ANQGSEA. Between the trimmed V and J ends, which lost 7 bases and 1 base, there was a span of 17 bases. The DNA for the CDR3 is TGCAGCGGTAGTCAGGGGTTGGGGTCCTACGAGCAGTACTTC. It specifies CSGSQGLGSYEQYF.

J is TRBJ2-7 and V is TRBV9; D might be TRBD2 (7 bases). The CDR3 runs to 15 residues. V lost 5 bases and J 5 bases, leaving 20 bases between the germline ends. CDR1 is SGDLS and CDR2 is YYNGEE in the germline V gene. CDR3 region: CASRPGRGETDEQYF. In nucleotides, the CDR3 is TGTGCCAGCAGGCCGGGGAGGGGGGAAACGGACGAGCAGTACTTC.

This rearrangement joins TRBV5-6 to TRBJ2-1, with D tentatively TRBD2 (5 bases). The V and J ends lost 4 bases and 0 bases respectively, with 11 bases between them. This CDR3 contains 15 residues. Germline lookup yields CDR1 SGHDT and CDR2 YYEEEE. This CDR3 is CASSRGHGSYNEQFF. The CDR3 DNA sequence: TGTGCCAGCAGCCGCGGGCATGGCTCCTACAATGAGCAGTTCTTC.

CDR3 in DNA: TGTGCCAGCAGAACTAGCGGGAGACTAGCCGTTTCCAAAAACATTCAGTACTTC. Translated, it gives CASRTSGRLAVSKNIQYF. The gene calls are TRBV7-9 and TRBJ2-4; TRBD2 matches 11 bases. This CDR3 spans 18 amino acids. J gave up 2 bases and V 6 bases, and 12 bases lay outside the gene matches. Germline CDR1 SEHNR, CDR2 FQNEAQ (reference sequence).

V usage is TRBV5-4 and J usage is TRBJ2-1, with 8 nucleotides matching TRBD2. Trimming cost V 4 bases and J 7 bases; bases outside gene matches: 10. Looked up from germline, CDR1 is SGHNT and CDR2 is YYREEE (reference sequence). The CDR3 has 15 residues. The CDR3 nucleotides are TGTGCCAGCAGCCCGCCCGGGGGGGGGCAGAATGAGCAGTTCTTC. Translating it yields CASSPPGGGQNEQFF.

This chain uses TRBV5-4 with TRBJ2-7; TRBD2 might be the D (5 bases). V was trimmed by 0 bases and J by 2 bases, leaving 15 bases between them. Per germline, CDR1 SGHNT and CDR2 YYREEE (reference sequence). The CDR3 runs to 16 residues. This chain's CDR3 is CASSLGNRDLTYEQYF. The CDR3 nucleotides read TGTGCCAGCAGCTTGGGGAACCGGGATCTAACCTACGAGCAGTACTTC.

This chain connects TRBV28 to TRBJ1-1; D call uncertain. The CDR3 runs 13 residues. The V and J ends lost 2 bases and 13 bases respectively, with 17 bases between them. Germline values: CDR1 MDHEN, CDR2 SYDVKM. The CDR3 region is CASSLERTRSGFF. DNA for the CDR3: TGTGCCAGCAGTTTAGAAAGAACAAGAAGTGGTTTCTTT. Looking up the rest from reference TRBV28 and TRBJ1-1 gives the full variable domain: DVKVTQSSRYLVKRTGEKVFLECVQDMDHENMFWYRQDPGLGLRLIYFSYDVKMKEKGDIPEGYSVSREKKERFSLILESASTNQTSMYLCASSLERTRSGFFGQGTRLTVV.

The gene calls are TRBV27 and TRBJ1-3, with 8 bases matching TRBD1. V lost 4 bases to trimming and J lost 7 bases; unmatched junction nucleotides: 6. The germline V gene has CDR1 MNHEY and CDR2 SMNVEV (reference sequence). The CDR3 is 14 residues long. The CDR3 coding sequence is TGTGCCAGCAGTTCACAGGGGGTGGGCAACACCATATATTTT. Encoded protein: CASSSQGVGNTIYF.

V and J are TRBV30 and TRBJ1-3, with D uncertain. CDR1 is GTSNPN, CDR2 SVGIG, per germline (reference sequence). The CDR3 runs to 13 residues. V was cut by 4 bases and J by 7 bases, with 14 bases left in between. CDR3 protein: CAWMEGVANTIYF. The DNA of the CDR3 is TGTGCCTGGATGGAGGGCGTAGCGAACACCATATATTTT.

This chain connects TRBV27 to TRBJ1-4; no reliable D call. V was shortened by 2 bases and J by 2 bases, with 9 bases between the two germline ends. Germline V gene data show CDR1 as MNHEY and CDR2 as SMNVEV (reference sequence). The CDR3 is 15 residues long. The CDR3 DNA is TGTGCCAGCAGTTTAACCCTGGCTACTAATGAAAAACTGTTTTTT. As protein: CASSLTLATNEKLFF.

The CDR3 DNA is TGTGCCAGCAGGTCGTCGATACTCTATGGCTACACCTTC. Translated: CASRSSILYGYTF. The rearrangement links TRBV7-9 to TRBJ1-2; unclear D gene. The germline gives CDR1 SEHNR, CDR2 FQNEAQ (reference sequence). This CDR3 is 13 amino acids long. V lost 6 bases, J lost 4 bases, and 12 bases lay in between. The whole variable domain, remainder taken from reference TRBV7-9 and TRBJ1-2, is DTGVSQNPRHKITKRGQNVTFRCDPISEHNRLYWYRQTLGQGPEFLTYFQNEAQLEKSRLLSDRFSAERPKGSFSTLEIQRTEQGDSAMYLCASRSSILYGYTFGSGTRLTVV.

This clone was counted a few times. V is TRBV12-5 and J is TRBJ2-1, with 8 bases fitting TRBD1. Germline V gene data show CDR1 as LGHNT and CDR2 as FRNRAP. The V and J ends lost 0 bases and 2 bases, in that order; junction bases with no gene match: 9. There are 18 residues in the CDR3. The CDR3 protein is CASGLVKGQGATYNEQFF. The CDR3, as DNA: TGTGCTAGTGGTTTGGTAAAGGGTCAGGGGGCAACCTACAATGAGCAGTTCTTC.

V gene TRBV11-2 combines with J gene TRBJ2-1, with 9 bases aligning to TRBD2. Germline CDR1 is SGHAT and CDR2 is FQNNGV. The V and J ends lost 0 bases and 9 bases, in that order; junction bases with no gene match: 6. This CDR3 region has 15 residues. In DNA form, the CDR3 reads TGTGCCAGCAGCTTAGAGGCTAGCGGGAATAGTGAGCAGTTCTTC. Amino acids: CASSLEASGNSEQFF.

The V and J genes are TRBV18 and TRBJ2-2; D may be TRBD1 (6 bases). The germline CDR1 and CDR2 sequences are KGHSH and LQKENI. The CDR3 is 17 residues long. V shed 1 base and J shed 3 bases, with 15 bases lying between them. CDR3 bases: TGTGCCAGCTCACCACTTGTACAGGGTCGGGACACCGGGGAGCTGTTTTTT. It codes for CASSPLVQGRDTGELFF.

A word on this clone: Additional DNA sequences in this sample encode the identical CDR3. The chain carries TRBV27 and TRBJ1-1; TRBD1 might be the D (5 bases). Trimming cost V 2 bases and J 0 bases, with 7 bases left between them. The CDR3 extends over 14 amino acids. CDR1 and CDR2 (germline): MNHEY, SMNVEV (reference sequence). The CDR3 loop is CASSLGHLNTEAFF. The CDR3, as DNA: TGTGCCAGCAGTTTAGGACACCTGAACACTGAAGCTTTCTTT.